A single sample is the source of the 27 T cell receptor beta chains below, sequenced in a study of beta chain features in type 1 diabetes. Overall study results and limits: When Type 1 diabetes patients were examined, their TCRB CDR3s proved moderately but significantly shorter in all four CD4+ subsets.

What these receptors recognize is not known. Since all of the isolated RNA was reverse transcribed, expressed TCRB transcripts were what got sequenced. Data came from immunoSEQ multiplex PCR; TCRdb stores just in-frame clones and leaves some out. The data show about 650,000 clones, roughly 12% seen once. The sample consisted of naive CD4+ T cells from blood. The receptor source for this set is a man aged 25-40 years with type 1 diabetes.

The chain carries TRBV14 and TRBJ2-5; D gene ambiguous. V gave up 3 bases and J gave up 4 bases, with 6 bases separating them. The CDR3 runs 12 residues. Germline V lookup: CDR1 SGHDN, CDR2 FVKESK. This CDR3 reads CASSHRRETQYF. Written as DNA, the CDR3 is TGTGCCAGCAGCCACAGGCGAGAGACCCAGTACTTC.

The J gene is TRBJ2-3, the V gene TRBV5-1, with TRBD1 matching over 8 bases. CDR3 length: 15 amino acids. With V trimmed by 3 bases and J by 0 bases, 3 bases remained unmatched. Germline CDR1 reads SGHRS; CDR2 reads YFSETQ. CDR3 DNA: TGCGCCAGCAGCTACCGGGACAGGAGCACAGATACGCAGTATTTT. It yields the protein CASSYRDRSTDTQYF.

In its sample, this clone was seen a few times. The rearrangement links TRBV7-6 to TRBJ2-1; 10 nucleotides line up with TRBD2. V gave up 3 bases and J gave up 1 base; unmatched junction bases: 6. This CDR3 has 17 residues. Looked up from germline, CDR1 is SGHVS and CDR2 is FNYEAQ. CDR3 in amino acids: CASSLVGLADSYNEQFF. Here the CDR3 DNA reads TGTGCCAGCAGCTTGGTAGGACTAGCGGATTCCTACAATGAGCAGTTCTTC.

This clone turned up a few times. The chain employs TRBV29-1 and TRBJ2-3, with 14 positions matching TRBD2. CDR3 length: 16 amino acids. The junction had 9 bases not matched to a gene; V was cut back by 5 bases and J by 5 bases. Looked up from germline, CDR1 is SQVTM and CDR2 is ANQGSEA. CDR3 protein: CSVSSHGTSGGDTQYF. The CDR3 region has the DNA TGCAGCGTTAGCTCCCACGGGACTAGCGGGGGAGATACGCAGTATTTT.

This chain uses TRBV29-1 with TRBJ1-2; tentative D call: TRBD1 (5 bases). V was cut by 6 bases and J by 0 bases, with 17 bases left in between. The CDR3 length is 15 residues. Germline CDR1 reads SQVTM; CDR2 reads ANQGSEA. CDR3 loop: CSVTRRLGANYGYTF. In DNA, the CDR3 is TGCAGCGTCACCCGAAGGTTAGGGGCTAACTATGGCTACACCTTC.

This clone turned up a few times. This sequence joins TRBV2 and TRBJ2-2; D remains ambiguous. CDR3 size: 14 residues. V lost 8 bases to trimming and J lost 2 bases, with 12 bases between them. Per the germline V gene, CDR1 is SNHLY and CDR2 is FYNNEI. The CDR3 DNA follows: TGTGCCAGCGGTCAGTTGGGTAACACCGGGGAGCTGTTTTTT. Translating it yields CASGQLGNTGELFF.

CDR3 loop: CASSLGLAGNTDTQYF. DNA for the CDR3: TGTGCCAGCAGCTTAGGACTAGCGGGTAACACAGATACGCAGTATTTT. The chain is built from TRBV7-3 and TRBJ2-3, with 11 bases identical to TRBD2. The germline V gene encodes CDR1 SGHTA and CDR2 FQGTGA. The CDR3 covers 16 residues. J gave up 2 bases and V 2 bases, and 3 bases lay outside the gene matches.

The DNA for the CDR3 is TGCGCCAGCAGCTTGGCTTCCGACACTGGGGCCAACGTCCTGACTTTC. The encoded protein is CASSLASDTGANVLTF. The gene calls are TRBV5-1 and TRBJ2-6; D remains ambiguous. The CDR3 runs to 16 residues. Trimming removed 0 bases from V and 2 bases from J, with 9 bases in between. Germline V gene data show CDR1 as SGHRS and CDR2 as YFSETQ.

This clone has a single count. This rearrangement joins TRBV9 to TRBJ2-4; 13 bases match TRBD2. The CDR3 spans 18 residues. From germline, CDR1 is SGDLS and CDR2 YYNGEE. V was pared by 3 bases and J by 0 bases, with 6 bases of the junction left unmatched. The CDR3: CASSELAGGTLAKNIQYF. Here the CDR3 DNA reads TGTGCCAGCAGCGAACTAGCGGGGGGGACCTTAGCCAAAAACATTCAGTACTTC.

There are a few counts of this clone. This chain links TRBV7-9 with TRBJ1-1, with 10 positions matching TRBD1. This CDR3 is 18 amino acids long. Looked up from germline, CDR1 is SEHNR and CDR2 is FQNEAQ (reference sequence). V lost 4 bases and J lost 0; bases outside the gene matches: 11. CDR3 DNA sequence: TGTGCCAGCAGCTCTCTGCGGGACAGGGGATCGATGAACACTGAAGCTTTCTTT. Protein product: CASSSLRDRGSMNTEAFF.

Only a few counts were recorded for this clone. The chain is built from TRBV4-3 and TRBJ2-3; maybe TRBD2 (5 bases). Trimming removed 1 base from V and 5 bases from J, with 10 bases in between. Per the germline V gene, CDR1 is LGHNA and CDR2 is YSLEER. The CDR3 covers 14 residues. The CDR3 region has the DNA TGCGCCAGCAGCCAAGTCTTCCGGGGAGATACGCAGTATTTT. The encoded protein is CASSQVFRGDTQYF.

The chain links TRBV4-2 to TRBJ2-5; D remains ambiguous. This CDR3 has 13 amino acids. V shed 7 bases and J shed 5 bases, with 14 bases lying between them. Germline CDR1 LGHNA, CDR2 YNFKEQ. CDR3: CASKILGSETQYF. CDR3 nucleotide sequence: TGTGCCAGCAAAATTCTAGGTTCGGAGACCCAGTACTTC.

This chain joins TRBV18 and TRBJ1-1; D gene uncertain. This CDR3 spans 16 amino acids. The V end lost 3 bases, the J end lost 1 base, and 15 bases lay between the germline ends. Germline V gene lookup returns CDR1 KGHSH and CDR2 LQKENI. The CDR3 is CASSPTFGKRNTEAFF. Written as DNA, the CDR3 is TGTGCCAGCTCACCCACGTTCGGAAAGCGGAACACTGAAGCTTTCTTT.

This clone was seen a few times. The chain employs TRBV6-7 and TRBJ2-3, with 9 bases fitting TRBD1. TRBV6-7 has ORF status, its function being uncertain. This CDR3 has 16 amino acids. V was clipped by 6 bases and J by 3 bases; unmatched bases: 10. CDR3 amino acids: CASSRGQGRSTDTQYF. For the CDR3, the DNA is TGTGCCAGCAGCAGGGGACAGGGACGGTCTACAGATACGCAGTATTTT.

In this sample, this clone turned up a few times. The V and J genes are TRBV2 and TRBJ1-4; no firm D call. CDR3 length equals 13 residues. Per germline, CDR1 SNHLY and CDR2 FYNNEI. Between the trimmed V and J ends, which lost 3 bases and 7 bases, there was a span of 9 bases. CDR3: CASSDSTGEKLFF. The CDR3 coding sequence is TGTGCCAGCAGTGATAGTACGGGTGAAAAACTGTTTTTT. Complete variable domain (other parts from reference TRBV2 and TRBJ1-4): EPEVTQTPSHQVTQMGQEVILRCVPISNHLYFYWYRQILGQKVEFLVSFYNNEISEKSEIFDDQFSVERPDGSNFTLKIRSTKLEDSAMYFCASSDSTGEKLFFGSGTQLSVL.

The chain employs TRBV5-4 and TRBJ2-7; the D gene could be TRBD1 or TRBD2 (6 bases each). The CDR3 runs to 16 residues. Germline CDR1 reads SGHNT; CDR2 reads YYREEE (reference sequence). V lost 4 bases, J lost 4 bases, and 21 bases lay in between. CDR3 bases: TGTGCCAGCAGCGCTAAGAGACAGGAGGGCCGTTACGAGCAGTACTTC. It encodes CASSAKRQEGRYEQYF.

This chain connects TRBV29-1 to TRBJ1-1; possibly TRBD1 for D (6 bases). Trimming removed 5 bases at V and 4 bases at J, with 11 bases between. The CDR3 has 12 amino acids. CDR1 is SQVTM, CDR2 ANQGSEA, per germline. In DNA form, the CDR3 reads TGCAGCGTTACAGGGTTTGGCACTGAAGCTTTCTTT. It is translated as CSVTGFGTEAFF.

The chain carries TRBV27 and TRBJ1-5; 7 bases are shared with TRBD1. Germline V gene data show CDR1 as MNHEY and CDR2 as SMNVEV (reference sequence). J was trimmed by 4 bases and V by 3 bases; bases with no gene match: 9. The CDR3 sequence is 16 residues long. The CDR3 loop reads CASSFGGTVPNQPQHF. CDR3 bases: TGTGCCAGCAGTTTTGGTGGGACAGTGCCTAATCAGCCCCAGCATTTT.

This clone has just a few counts. The CDR3 spells CASRRQVSDGYTF. For the CDR3, the DNA is TGTGCCAGCAGACGACAGGTTTCGGATGGCTACACCTTC. The V and J genes are TRBV2 and TRBJ1-2; D perhaps matches TRBD1 (6 bases). V lost 6 bases and J lost 6, with 14 bases in between. The CDR3 contains 13 residues. The germline CDR1 and CDR2 sequences are SNHLY and FYNNEI.

This clone was seen many times. The sample holds other DNA sequences that translate to the same CDR3. The genes are TRBV7-2 and TRBJ1-5; the match to TRBD1 covers 8 bases. J gave up 5 bases and V 4 bases, and 4 bases lay outside the gene matches. Per germline, CDR1 SGHTA and CDR2 FQGNSA. The CDR3 totals 14 residues. The DNA of the CDR3 is TGTGCCAGCAGCTCAGGACAGGGAGATCAGCCCCAGCATTTT. Amino acids: CASSSGQGDQPQHF.

This chain joins TRBV2 and TRBJ1-3, with D possibly TRBD1 on 5 matching bases. The germline V and J ends were trimmed by 7 bases and 0 bases, with 10 bases remaining between them. The CDR3 has 14 residues. The germline gives CDR1 SNHLY, CDR2 FYNNEI. CDR3: CASKQAISGNTIYF. The DNA for the CDR3 is TGTGCCAGCAAACAGGCGATCTCTGGAAACACCATATATTTT. The variable domain in full, completed from reference TRBV2 and TRBJ1-3, reads EPEVTQTPSHQVTQMGQEVILRCVPISNHLYFYWYRQILGQKVEFLVSFYNNEISEKSEIFDDQFSVERPDGSNFTLKIRSTKLEDSAMYFCASKQAISGNTIYFGEGSWLTVV.

The rearrangement uses TRBV9 and TRBJ2-3; no definite D call. V gave up 0 bases and J gave up 3 bases, with 8 bases separating them. CDR1 is SGDLS, CDR2 YYNGEE, per germline. CDR3 length: 14 amino acids. Written as DNA, the CDR3 is TGTGCCAGCAGCGTAGTGGGCGAAACAGATACGCAGTATTTT. Its translation is CASSVVGETDTQYF.

The genes are TRBV28 and TRBJ2-7, with D hard to call. Germline V gene data show CDR1 as MDHEN and CDR2 as SYDVKM. V lost 3 bases, J lost 3 bases, and 9 bases lay in between. The CDR3 extends over 13 amino acids. In DNA form, the CDR3 reads TGTGCCAGCAGTTTGGGCAGCCGCTACGAGCAGTACTTC. Translating it yields CASSLGSRYEQYF.

The chain has TRBV4-3 and TRBJ2-1; 10 nucleotides agree with TRBD1. The CDR3 has 17 residues. Per the germline V gene, CDR1 is LGHNA and CDR2 is YSLEER. The J segment lost 12 bases and the V segment lost 0 bases, leaving 14 bases of the junction unmatched. The CDR3 sequence is CASSQDRIGQGDPLQFF. In nucleotides, the CDR3 is TGCGCCAGCAGCCAAGATCGAATCGGACAGGGGGACCCCCTGCAGTTCTTC.

The chain is built from TRBV11-2 and TRBJ1-4; no definite D call. V shed 5 bases and J shed 5 bases, with 15 bases lying between them. Germline V gene data show CDR1 as SGHAT and CDR2 as FQNNGV. The CDR3 has 15 residues. The CDR3 reads CASSAAGNSNEKLFF. CDR3 nucleotide sequence: TGTGCCAGCAGCGCCGCCGGGAACAGCAATGAAAAACTGTTTTTT.

The J gene is TRBJ2-3, the V gene TRBV7-2; D tentatively fits TRBD1 or TRBD2 (6 bases each). V lost 1 base and J 4 bases, leaving 9 bases between the germline ends. The CDR3 totals 14 residues. Per germline, CDR1 SGHTA and CDR2 FQGNSA. CDR3 amino acids: CASSLVGGPDTQYF. CDR3 sequence (DNA): TGTGCCAGCAGCTTAGTTGGGGGGCCAGATACGCAGTATTTT.

This clone was recorded a few times. The rearrangement joins TRBV2 to TRBJ2-3, with a tentative D call TRBD2 (6 bases). The CDR3 sequence is 15 residues long. Trimming cost V 7 bases and J 2 bases, with 16 bases left between them. In germline, CDR1 is SNHLY, CDR2 FYNNEI. The CDR3 loop reads CASNFGGASTDTQYF. CDR3 DNA: TGTGCCAGCAATTTCGGAGGGGCCTCCACAGATACGCAGTATTTT.